This T cell receptor beta chain is from a study of CD4 T cells in relation to SARS-CoV-2 and coronaviruses. In the case of this clone: No antigen is known for it.

Only in-frame clones appear in the TCRdb table, and some are missing; sequencing was by immunoSEQ multiplex PCR. The sample yields nearly 70,000 clones, just over 90% seen once. This CDR3 has 18 residues. The unexposed donors gave CD4+ T cells in about 2010-2018, prior to COVID-19. Points from the study as a whole: SARS-CoV-2-driven expansion was significantly weaker in crossreactive than monoreactive clones. Memory recall responses, not primary responses primed in culture, are what the assay detects. Samples before the pandemic and after infection were not matched within any donor.

The source material was naive CD4+ T cells from PBMCs. Described subset: naive CD4+ T cells isolated by negative enrichment. The clonotype comes from a human donor in good health. The J gene is TRBJ2-7, the V gene TRBV12-2. TRBV12-2 is an annotated pseudogene. As DNA, the CDR3 is TGTGCAAGTCGTTCCCGAGGACCCGACAGTGGAGGCTCCTACGAGCAGTACTTC. Its protein is CASRSRGPDSGGSYEQYF.